This TCR beta chain was captured by sequencing in a study of T cell changes during pregnancy in multiple sclerosis. The protocol was immunoSEQ multiplex PCR, while the TCRdb copy is restricted to in-frame clones and leaves out a portion. The sample gives 70,000 to 75,000 clones, approximately 92% of which show up once; approximately 2.1% is in the top ten. V was shortened by 7 bases and J by 8 bases, with 14 bases between the two germline ends. This CDR3 has 11 amino acids. Germline CDR1 reads SQVTM; CDR2 reads ANQGSEA. Material: peripheral blood, obtained in the second trimester of pregnancy. This chain uses TRBV29-1 with TRBJ1-2; tentative D call: TRBD1 (5 bases). The receptor was isolated from a female donor in good health, enrolled as a control in a pregnancy study. As DNA, the CDR3 is TGCAGCGCCCCGGGGGAGATCGGCTACACCTTC. Protein product: CSAPGEIGYTF. Drawing the rest from reference TRBV29-1 and TRBJ1-2, the complete variable domain is SAVISQKPSRDICQRGTSLTIQCQVDSQVTMMFWYRQQPGQSLTLIATANQGSEATYESGFVIDKFPISRPNLTFSTLTVSNMSPEDSSIYLCSAPGEIGYTFGSGTRLTVV.